The 27 T cell receptor beta chains below all came from one sample that was sequenced in a study of neurological immune-mediated disorders. TCRdb re-derived calls from the 5' RACE reads in MiXCR, one entry per CDR3 protein. The sample lists some 65,000 distinct CDR3 sequences, approximately 3.7% seen once, with roughly 2.8% in the top ten. Specimen: PBMCs. These receptors originate from a man over 45 with multiple sclerosis.

The gene calls are TRBV18 and TRBJ2-7; TRBD1 might be the D (6 bases). V lost 5 bases to trimming and J lost 2 bases, with 10 bases between them. The CDR3 is made up of 13 amino acids. Germline V gene lookup returns CDR1 KGHSH and CDR2 LQKENI. CDR3 DNA sequence: TGTGCCAGCTCAGACAGGAACCCCTACGAGCAGTACGTC. Translated: CASSDRNPYEQYV.

This clonotype was seen repeatedly, ten times or more. The V call is TRBV6-5, the J call TRBJ2-1, with TRBD1 matching 8 bases. The CDR3 length is 15 residues. The germline V gene encodes CDR1 MNHEY and CDR2 SVGAGI. Trimming cost V 6 bases and J 5 bases; bases outside gene matches: 9. CDR3 protein: CASRADRGSNNEQFF. The CDR3 DNA reads as TGTGCCAGCAGAGCTGACAGGGGTTCCAACAATGAGCAGTTCTTC.

This clonotype was observed at least ten times. This sequence joins TRBV4-1 and TRBJ2-5; D may be TRBD2 (5 bases). The CDR3 spans 14 residues. Germline CDR1 reads MGHRA; CDR2 reads YSYEKL. Trimming took off 6 bases at V and 5 bases at J, with 16 bases between the two ends. This chain's CDR3 is CASRRAEGVETQYF. CDR3 DNA sequence: TGCGCCAGCAGGAGGGCCGAGGGTGTGGAGACCCAGTACTTC.

This clonotype showed up many times. This chain links TRBV10-3 with TRBJ2-7; weak D call: TRBD2 (6 bases). Trimming stripped 8 bases from V and 7 bases from J, with 18 bases between. This CDR3 comprises 13 residues. CDR1 is ENHRY and CDR2 is SYGVKD in the germline V gene. The CDR3, as DNA: TGTGCCATCGCCAGGGACTTTCTGGGGGAGCAGTACGTC. The encoded protein is CAIARDFLGEQYV.

The rearrangement joins TRBV3-1 to TRBJ1-6; D ambiguous. Trimming cost V 3 bases and J 9 bases, with 9 bases left between them. This CDR3 comprises 13 residues. Germline values: CDR1 LGHDT, CDR2 YNNKEL (reference sequence). CDR3 protein: CASSQAYSSPLHF. The CDR3, as DNA: TGTGCCAGCAGCCAGGCGTATTCTTCACCCCTCCACTTT.

This clonotype occurred many times. The rearrangement uses TRBV28 and TRBJ2-3; D tentatively reads TRBD1 or TRBD2 (5 bases each). V shed 9 bases and J shed 0 bases, with 10 bases lying between them. This CDR3 contains 13 residues. Looked up from germline, CDR1 is MDHEN and CDR2 is SYDVKM. Here the CDR3 DNA reads TGTGCCAGTGGGGGACCTAGCACAGATACGCAGTATTTT. Its translation is CASGGPSTDTQYF.

This clonotype was recorded many times. This chain uses TRBV7-9 with TRBJ1-6; D is unclear. Germline values: CDR1 SEHNR, CDR2 FQNEAQ (reference sequence). Trimming shortened V by 5 bases and J by 8 bases, and 13 bases separated the two germline ends. The CDR3 totals 14 residues. For the CDR3, the DNA is TGTGCCAGCAGCCGACCCGAGGAGTATTCACCCCTCCACTTT. This codes for CASSRPEEYSPLHF.

The table lists this clonotype with many counts. The genes are TRBV7-3 and TRBJ2-3, with 12 bases lining up with TRBD2. Germline values: CDR1 SGHTA, CDR2 FQGTGA. Trimming cost V 2 bases and J 2 bases; bases outside gene matches: 2. CDR3 length: 16 residues. The CDR3, as DNA: TGTGCCAGCAGCTTAGGACTAGCGGGGAACACAGATACGCAGTATTTT. Translating it yields CASSLGLAGNTDTQYF.

The table lists this clonotype with many counts. J is TRBJ1-5 and V is TRBV6-5, with D unclear. CDR3 length: 13 amino acids. V was cut by 4 bases and J by 1 base, with 5 bases left in between. Germline V CDR1 and CDR2: MNHEY, SVGAGI. The CDR3: CASSSRSNQPQHF. The DNA of the CDR3 is TGTGCCAGCAGTTCAAGGAGCAATCAGCCCCAGCATTTT.

This clonotype has a count of ten or more. The chain employs TRBV6-5 and TRBJ1-5; 9 bases line up with TRBD1. CDR1 and CDR2 (germline): MNHEY, SVGAGI. The CDR3 has 16 residues. The V and J ends lost 2 bases and 2 bases, in that order; junction bases with no gene match: 4. The CDR3 sequence is CASSYRGDRGNQPQHF. CDR3 in DNA: TGTGCCAGCAGTTACCGGGGGGACAGGGGCAATCAGCCCCAGCATTTT.

This clonotype is medium-sized by share. This chain links TRBV10-3 with TRBJ2-1, with 7 bases aligning to TRBD1. V dropped 7 bases and J dropped 4; count of bases not matched to a gene: 7. The CDR3 extends over 14 amino acids. Looked up from germline, CDR1 is ENHRY and CDR2 is SYGVKD. The CDR3 sequence: CAIKGAGVYNEQFF. The CDR3 coding sequence is TGTGCCATCAAGGGGGCCGGGGTTTACAATGAGCAGTTCTTC.

The table lists this clonotype with many counts. The gene calls are TRBV10-3 and TRBJ1-1; no reliable D call. Germline V gene sequence: CDR1 ENHRY, CDR2 SYGVKD. This CDR3 contains 12 residues. V dropped 3 bases and J dropped 7 bases, with 9 bases sitting between them. The CDR3 DNA is TGTGCCATCAGTGATCTCGGCGGTGAAGCTTTCTTT. This sequence encodes CAISDLGGEAFF.

This clonotype has a count of ten or more. The gene calls are TRBV5-1 and TRBJ2-7; D unclear. This CDR3 comprises 14 residues. Per germline, CDR1 SGHRS and CDR2 YFSETQ. V lost 1 base and J 2 bases, leaving 10 bases between the germline ends. The CDR3: CASSLSFQTYEQYF. In DNA form, the CDR3 reads TGCGCCAGCAGCTTGAGTTTCCAGACCTACGAGCAGTACTTC.

The sample holds a few counts of this clonotype. J is TRBJ1-2 and V is TRBV5-1; D remains unclear. This CDR3 has 12 amino acids. Trimming pared 4 bases from V and 12 bases from J, leaving 16 bases between. CDR1 SGHRS and CDR2 YFSETQ come from the germline V gene. Here the CDR3 DNA reads TGCGCCAGCAGCGAAGGCGTCCAGAAAAACACCTTC. Amino acids: CASSEGVQKNTF. Variable domain in full (rest from reference TRBV5-1 and TRBJ1-2): KAGVTQTPRYLIKTRGQQVTLSCSPISGHRSVSWYQQTPGQGLQFLFEYFSETQRNKGNFPGRFSGRQFSNSRSEMNVSTLELGDSALYLCASSEGVQKNTFGSGTRLTVV.

This clonotype was observed many times. The chain combines TRBV29-1 with TRBJ2-2; D unresolved. This CDR3 has 12 amino acids. The germline CDR1 and CDR2 sequences are SQVTM and ANQGSEA. V lost 2 bases and J 1 base, leaving 2 bases between the germline ends. This chain's CDR3 is CSVERNTGELFF. The CDR3 DNA reads as TGCAGCGTTGAAAGGAACACCGGGGAGCTGTTTTTT.

In this sample, this clonotype turned up many times. The CDR3, as DNA: TGTGCCAGCAGCCAAGGACTAGCGGGGGTGCTAGAGACCCAGTACTTC. Residues: CASSQGLAGVLETQYF. The chain recombines TRBV3-1 with TRBJ2-5, with 12 bases aligning to TRBD2. The V gene end was trimmed by 1 base and the J gene end by 4 bases; junction bases not matched to a gene: 4. This CDR3 region has 16 residues. Germline V gene lookup returns CDR1 LGHDT and CDR2 YNNKEL (reference sequence).

This clonotype was observed at least ten times. The chain joins TRBV6-1 to TRBJ2-3; 8 bases are shared with TRBD1. From germline, CDR1 is MNHNS and CDR2 SASEGT. The CDR3 totals 14 residues. With 6 bases clipped from V and 1 base from J, the junction kept 3 bases outside the gene matches. CDR3 sequence reads: CASRTGAGTDTQYF. The CDR3 DNA is TGTGCCAGCAGGACAGGGGCTGGCACAGATACGCAGTATTTT.

Many counts were recorded for this clonotype. The germline gene is not matched at one end of the junction; a read error may be the cause. The V call is TRBV20-1, the J call TRBJ1-6; TRBD1 aligns across 9 bases. The CDR3 runs 15 residues. Per the germline V gene, CDR1 is DFQATT and CDR2 is SNEGSKA (reference sequence). The CDR3 DNA reads as TGCAGTGCTAGAGATTCGACAGGGGGTAATTCACCCCTCAACTTT. This encodes CSARDSTGGNSPLNF.

The V and J genes are TRBV6-5 and TRBJ2-1; 7 bases fit TRBD1. Losses at the gene ends were 4 bases for V and 3 bases for J; bases not matched to a gene: 3. Germline values: CDR1 MNHEY, CDR2 SVGAGI. This CDR3 comprises 14 residues. The CDR3 nucleotides read TGTGCCAGCAGTTTGACAGGGAACTACAATGAGCAGTTCTTC. Its translation: CASSLTGNYNEQFF.

The chain couples TRBV7-9 to TRBJ2-5; 7 bases agree with TRBD1. This CDR3 is 15 amino acids long. Germline CDR1 and CDR2: SEHNR and FQNEAQ (reference sequence). V dropped 0 bases and J dropped 2; count of bases not matched to a gene: 3. The CDR3 loop reads CASSLAGTVQETQYF. The CDR3, as DNA: TGTGCCAGCAGCTTAGCCGGGACAGTTCAAGAGACCCAGTACTTC.

On this clonotype: Being one base from a much bigger clone, this may be a read error. V gene TRBV12-3 or TRBV12-4 combines with J gene TRBJ1-1; the D gene is possibly TRBD1 (5 bases). CDR3 length: 12 amino acids. Trimming pared 7 bases from V and 8 bases from J, leaving 14 bases between. The CDR3 DNA is TGTGCCAGCACCTTAGGACACCAGGAAGCTTTCTTT. It codes for CASTLGHQEAFF.

The sample holds many counts of this clonotype. The chain carries TRBV20-1 and TRBJ1-5, with D possibly being TRBD1 (5 bases). This CDR3 has 15 residues. Germline CDR1 is DFQATT and CDR2 is SNEGSKA (reference sequence). V gave up 2 bases and J gave up 9 bases, with 20 bases separating them. CDR3 sequence (DNA): TGCAGTGCTAGACACCCCCCAGGGACCCAGGGGCCCCAGCATTTT. Amino acid sequence: CSARHPPGTQGPQHF.

This clonotype showed up many times. The gene calls are TRBV5-1 and TRBJ2-7; TRBD1 aligns across 7 bases. The V gene end was trimmed by 4 bases and the J gene end by 2 bases; junction bases not matched to a gene: 9. The CDR3 sequence is 15 residues long. CDR1 is SGHRS, CDR2 YFSETQ, per germline. CDR3 in amino acids: CASSPGTVRTYEQYV. The CDR3 nucleotides read TGCGCCAGCAGCCCCGGGACAGTTAGGACCTACGAGCAGTACGTC.

This clonotype was recorded at least ten times. V gene TRBV7-9 combines with J gene TRBJ2-6; 9 nucleotides align to TRBD1. V was pared by 6 bases and J by 1 base, with 7 bases of the junction left unmatched. There are 17 residues in the CDR3. The germline CDR1 and CDR2 sequences are SEHNR and FQNEAQ (reference sequence). The CDR3 DNA reads TGTGCCAGCAGTTATACCGGGACAGGGTCTGGGGCCAACGTCCTGACTTTC. Translation gives CASSYTGTGSGANVLTF.

The CDR3 here is CASSRSGGTNYGYTF. CDR3 coding DNA: TGTGCCAGCAGTCGATCCGGCGGGACAAACTATGGCTACACCTTC. This chain uses TRBV6-5 with TRBJ1-2; tentatively, D is TRBD1 (6 bases). This CDR3 is built from 15 residues. The germline V gene has CDR1 MNHEY and CDR2 SVGAGI. The germline V and J ends were trimmed by 5 bases and 2 bases, with 15 bases remaining between them.

This clonotype was seen ten or more times. The chain links TRBV21-1 to TRBJ1-1; the tabulated D call, TRBD1, remains unverified against the DNA. TRBV21-1 is given as a pseudogene. CDR3 length: 17 amino acids. CDR3 protein: CASSNGRGQGREVEAFF. In DNA form, the CDR3 reads TGTGCCAGCAGCAACGGTCGGGGACAGGGAAGGGAGGTTGAAGCTTTCTTT.

This clonotype has at least ten counts. This chain connects TRBV20-1 to TRBJ1-5; perhaps TRBD1 as D (6 bases). Germline-derived CDR1 and CDR2 are DFQATT and SNEGSKA (reference sequence). The ends were cut back, 3 bases at V and 7 bases at J, with 10 bases in the middle. The CDR3 is 12 residues long. CDR3 in amino acids: CSASLQGQPQHF. CDR3 sequence (DNA): TGCAGTGCTAGTTTACAGGGCCAGCCCCAGCATTTT.